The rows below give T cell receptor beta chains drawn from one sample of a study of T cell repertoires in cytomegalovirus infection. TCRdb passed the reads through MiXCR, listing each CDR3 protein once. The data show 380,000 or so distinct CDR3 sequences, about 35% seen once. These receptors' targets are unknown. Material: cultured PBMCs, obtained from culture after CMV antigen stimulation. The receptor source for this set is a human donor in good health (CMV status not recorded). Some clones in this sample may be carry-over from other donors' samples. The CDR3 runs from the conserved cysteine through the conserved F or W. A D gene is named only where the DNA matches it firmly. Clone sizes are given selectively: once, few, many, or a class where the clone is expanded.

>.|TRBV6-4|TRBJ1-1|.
TGTGCCAGCAGCACAGAAGCTAGCGGGACTGAAGCTTTCTTT
CASSTEASGTEAFF
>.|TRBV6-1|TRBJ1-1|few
TGTGCCAGCAGTGAAGGTGATGAGGCCACTGAAGCTTTCTTT
CASSEGDEATEAFF
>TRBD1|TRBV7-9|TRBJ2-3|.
TGTGCCAGCAGCCCAGGGGGCGCAGATACGCAGTATTTT
CASSPGGADTQYF
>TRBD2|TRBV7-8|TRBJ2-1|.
TGTGCCAGCAGCCTCGGTACTAGCGGGACCTTTGAGCAGTTCTTC
CASSLGTSGTFEQFF
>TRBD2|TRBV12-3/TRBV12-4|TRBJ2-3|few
TGTGCCAGCAGTTTAGGACCCACCGCGGGAGCGGGAGATACGCAGTATTTT
CASSLGPTAGAGDTQYF
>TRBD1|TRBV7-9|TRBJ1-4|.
TGTGCCAGCAGCTATCCCGACAGGGTAGAAGAAAAACTGTTTTTT
CASSYPDRVEEKLFF
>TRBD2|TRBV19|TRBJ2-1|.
TGTGCCAGTAGTCCCGGACTAGCGGTGAATTCTAGCTCCTACAATGAGCAGTTCTTC
CASSPGLAVNSSSYNEQFF
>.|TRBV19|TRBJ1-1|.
TGTGCCAGTACCCTGCGGGGGGGGTTACGGACTGAAGCTTTCTTT
CASTLRGGLRTEAFF
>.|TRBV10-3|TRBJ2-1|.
TGTGCCATCAGACTAGCCAATGAGCAGTTCTTC
CAIRLANEQFF
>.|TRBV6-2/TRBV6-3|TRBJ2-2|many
TGTGCCAGCAGTTACCCTCCCGGGGAGCTGTTTTTT
CASSYPPGELFF
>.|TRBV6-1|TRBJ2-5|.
TGTGCCAGCAGTGAAGCCCCTGTGGCGGGCCAAGAGACCCAGTACTTC
CASSEAPVAGQETQYF
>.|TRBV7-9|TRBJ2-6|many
TGTGCCAGCAGCCCTAGTGGAGCTGGGGCCAACGTCCTGACTTTC
CASSPSGAGANVLTF
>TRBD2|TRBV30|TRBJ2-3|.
TGTGCCTGGAGCCCTCCCCCTAGCGGGCTCACAGATACGCAGTATTTT
CAWSPPPSGLTDTQYF